What follows are 9 T cell receptor beta chains derived from one specimen sequenced in a study of human T cells and chemical hapten exposure. TCRdb reprocessed the RACE reads via MiXCR and lists one record per CDR3 protein. The sample includes over 70,000 distinct CDR3 sequences, roughly 10% of them seen just once. Noted time point: patch test 3, about 24 weeks after DPC sensitization. Treatment here: therapeutic diphenylcyclopropenone sensitization with weekly scalp DPC. This specimen consisted of whole blood, obtained in connection with sensitization to the hapten diphenylcyclopropenone (DPC). The receptors come from a woman in her 30s with alopecia areata. Some clones in this sample may be carry-over from other donors' samples.

This clonotype was detected many times. The genes are TRBV29-1 and TRBJ2-6, with D tentatively TRBD1 (5 bases). V lost 7 bases, J lost 0 bases, and 16 bases lay in between. CDR3 length: 16 amino acids. Germline CDR1 SQVTM, CDR2 ANQGSEA. CDR3 region: CSAQQDINSGANVLTF. For the CDR3, the DNA is TGCAGCGCCCAACAGGACATTAACTCTGGGGCCAACGTCCTGACTTTC.

This clonotype was observed a few times. The chain is built from TRBV20-1 and TRBJ1-5; weak D call: TRBD1 (6 bases). CDR1 is DFQATT, CDR2 SNEGSKA, per germline (reference sequence). This CDR3 has 14 amino acids. V lost 6 bases, J lost 3 bases, and 15 bases lay in between. The CDR3 nucleotides read TGCAGTGCCACGCTGGGACACGTCAATCAGCCCCAGCATTTT. Protein product: CSATLGHVNQPQHF.

This clonotype was picked up a small number of times. The chain combines TRBV20-1 with TRBJ2-7, with TRBD1 matching over 10 bases. After removal of 3 bases from V and 6 bases from J, the junction contained 8 bases not matched to a gene. The CDR3 has 14 amino acids. The germline V gene encodes CDR1 DFQATT and CDR2 SNEGSKA (reference sequence). The CDR3 coding sequence is TGCAGTGCTAGTGGACAGGGGGGATTCGGCGAGCAGTACTTC. Translation: CSASGQGGFGEQYF.

This clonotype was counted a few times. The genes are TRBV7-2 and TRBJ2-1, with D uncertain. Germline V gene data show CDR1 as SGHTA and CDR2 as FQGNSA. V lost 4 bases, J lost 6 bases, and 10 bases lay in between. The CDR3 length is 13 residues. The CDR3 region has the DNA TGTGCCAGCAGCTCGGTGTCTGGCAATGAGCAGTTCTTC. Amino acid sequence: CASSSVSGNEQFF. Looking up the rest from reference TRBV7-2 and TRBJ2-1 gives the full variable domain: GAGVSQSPSNKVTEKGKDVELRCDPISGHTALYWYRQSLGQGLEFLIYFQGNSAPDKSGLPSDRFSAERTGGSVSTLTIQRTQQEDSAVYLCASSSVSGNEQFFGPGTRLTVL.

The rearrangement joins TRBV6-6 to TRBJ2-3, with D uncertain. CDR3 size: 18 residues. CDR1 and CDR2 from the germline V gene are MNHNY and SVGAGI (reference sequence). V was cut by 2 bases and J by 1 base, with 19 bases left in between. As DNA, the CDR3 is TGTGCCAGCAGTTACGGGGTTAGATCCGGTAGAGGCACAGATACGCAGTATTTT. It is translated as CASSYGVRSGRGTDTQYF.

This clonotype was seen at least ten times. This chain uses TRBV29-1 with TRBJ1-1; TRBD1 aligns across 10 bases. Germline V gene lookup returns CDR1 SQVTM and CDR2 ANQGSEA. V was pared by 7 bases and J by 4 bases, with 0 bases of the junction left unmatched. The CDR3 extends over 11 amino acids. The CDR3, as DNA: TGCAGCGGGGACAGGGGCACTGAAGCTTTCTTT. As protein: CSGDRGTEAFF.

This clonotype was detected only a few times. CDR3 coding DNA: TGCAGCGTTGAAGATTATGGGGACGAGCAGTACTTC. As protein: CSVEDYGDEQYF. The rearrangement uses TRBV29-1 and TRBJ2-7; D remains unclear. Trimming removed 0 bases at V and 5 bases at J, with 8 bases between. Germline V gives CDR1 SQVTM, CDR2 ANQGSEA. The CDR3 contains 12 residues.

The chain couples TRBV24-1 to TRBJ2-2; D gene uncertain. Germline lookup yields CDR1 KGHDR and CDR2 SFDVKD. V lost 4 bases to trimming and J lost 5 bases, with 10 bases between them. The CDR3 is 14 amino acids. DNA for the CDR3: TGTGCCACCAGTGACTCGACACGGACCGGGGAGCTGTTTTTT. Encoded protein: CATSDSTRTGELFF.

Concerning this clonotype: A much larger clone sits a single nucleotide away, making a read error possible. This chain connects TRBV28 to TRBJ1-5; possible D gene TRBD1, 6 bases. Germline V gene lookup returns CDR1 MDHEN and CDR2 SYDVKM. The CDR3 is 13 residues long. V shed 1 base and J shed 6 bases, with 7 bases lying between them. The CDR3 is CASSLLGAQPQHF. The CDR3 DNA is TGTGCCAGCAGTTTATTGGGGGCTCAGCCCCAGCATTTT.